This T cell receptor beta chain was obtained from a study of cytomegalovirus exposure and HLA in healthy donors. Study at large: One earlier analysis, a look at approximately 190 million T cells, found some 120 million unique TCR beta sequences. Points from the study as a whole: Across donors, presence/absence analyses took sequencing depth to be roughly uniform. Within the data, a cluster of highly shared sequence variants was likely a sequencing artifact.

This clone was picked up one time. Antigen: not known. The CDR3 has 17 residues. The germline V gene encodes CDR1 LNHDA and CDR2 SQIVND (reference sequence). With 2 bases clipped from V and 0 bases from J, the junction kept 6 bases outside the gene matches. The PCR used 60 Vbeta and 13 Jbeta primers. Repertoires were generated with immunoSEQ multiplex PCR, while TCRdb's copy carries only in-frame clones and drops some. The sample has 80,000 to 95,000 clones; 60% to 70% are singletons. Material for sequencing was PBMCs. The TCR originated in a woman aged 25 to 39 in good health and CMV-seronegative. This chain joins TRBV19 and TRBJ1-1; 10 nucleotides line up with TRBD1. CDR3 bases: TGTGCCAGTAGTATAAGATCGACAGGGGGCTTGAACACTGAAGCTTTCTTT. It is translated as CASSIRSTGGLNTEAFF.